Following are 25 T cell receptor beta chains from one sample sequenced in a study of blood T cell repertoires in COVID-19. The repertoire was sequenced with immunoSEQ multiplex PCR; TCRdb's copy has only in-frame clones and lacks some. This table has roughly 86,000 clones, around 81% appearing once. Sequencing input: peripheral blood. The source of these receptors is a woman aged 70 to 79 with acute or convalescent COVID-19.

The rearrangement links TRBV11-2 to TRBJ2-5, with D tentatively TRBD2 (5 bases). The CDR3 has 15 amino acids. Trimming cost V 6 bases and J 1 base, with 15 bases left between them. Germline loops: CDR1 SGHAT, CDR2 FQNNGV. Written as DNA, the CDR3 is TGTGCCAGCAGTCCCAACTCCGGGGTCCAAGAGACCCAGTACTTC. Translating it yields CASSPNSGVQETQYF.

This chain joins TRBV5-5 and TRBJ1-1, with TRBD1 as a possible D gene (6 bases). The CDR3 is 15 amino acids. CDR1 SGHKS and CDR2 YYEKEE come from the germline V gene (reference sequence). V gave up 0 bases and J gave up 0 bases, with 9 bases separating them. CDR3 protein: CASSLADSLNTEAFF. CDR3 DNA sequence: TGTGCCAGCAGCTTGGCGGACAGCTTGAACACTGAAGCTTTCTTT.

This rearrangement joins TRBV6-1 to TRBJ2-7, with 10 bases identical to TRBD2. From germline, CDR1 is MNHNS and CDR2 SASEGT. The length of the CDR3 is 15 residues. The J segment lost 3 bases and the V segment lost 3 bases, leaving 5 bases of the junction unmatched. CDR3 protein: CASSDASGSLYEQYF. In DNA form, the CDR3 reads TGTGCCAGCAGTGACGCTAGCGGGAGCCTCTACGAGCAGTACTTC.

The sample holds many counts of this clone. This chain connects TRBV14 to TRBJ2-1, with 9 bases identical to TRBD1. After removal of 4 bases from V and 3 bases from J, the junction contained 4 bases not matched to a gene. The CDR3 consists of 15 residues. Germline CDR1 is SGHDN and CDR2 is FVKESK. CDR3 region: CASSPTGGRYNEQFF. The CDR3 region has the DNA TGTGCCAGCAGCCCCACAGGGGGCCGCTACAATGAGCAGTTCTTC.

In DNA, the CDR3 is TGTGCCAGCAGCCGCCTGTCGGGGACAGTGAATTCACCCCTCCACTTT. Translating it yields CASSRLSGTVNSPLHF. The chain has TRBV3-1 (or the pseudogene TRBV3-2) and TRBJ1-6; 7 nucleotides match TRBD1. V lost 4 bases to trimming and J lost 7 bases; unmatched junction nucleotides: 10. The CDR3 runs to 16 residues. The germline V gene has CDR1 LGHDT and CDR2 YNNKEL (reference sequence).

V gene TRBV28 combines with J gene TRBJ1-2, with 8 bases aligning to TRBD1. The germline V gene has CDR1 MDHEN and CDR2 SYDVKM. V was clipped by 10 bases and J by 2 bases; unmatched bases: 12. This CDR3 comprises 15 residues. This CDR3 reads CATFIDRGQNYGYTF. The CDR3 nucleotides are TGTGCCACCTTCATTGACAGGGGACAAAACTATGGCTACACCTTC.

V gene TRBV5-1 combines with J gene TRBJ2-1, with D possibly matching TRBD1 (6 bases). The CDR3 extends over 15 amino acids. Deletions cut 2 bases from V and 1 base from J, with 10 bases between. CDR1 and CDR2 from the germline V gene are SGHRS and YFSETQ. The CDR3 nucleotides read TGCGCCAGCAGCTTATTACAGGGATCCTACAATGAGCAGTTCTTC. Its translation: CASSLLQGSYNEQFF.

The J gene is TRBJ1-3, the V gene TRBV28, with 8 bases identical to TRBD1. V was clipped by 7 bases and J by 3 bases; unmatched bases: 5. Germline values: CDR1 MDHEN, CDR2 SYDVKM. The CDR3 covers 14 residues. CDR3: CASNYRGVGNTIYF. The CDR3, as DNA: TGTGCCAGCAATTACAGGGGGGTTGGAAACACCATATATTTT.

The chain carries TRBV7-3 and TRBJ2-2, with 8 bases aligning to TRBD2. V lost 7 bases, J lost 4 bases, and 8 bases stayed unmatched. The CDR3 sequence is 15 residues long. Germline V gives CDR1 SGHTA, CDR2 FQGTGA. The CDR3 region is CASTSRGAFTGELFF. The DNA of the CDR3 is TGTGCCAGCACCTCGCGGGGGGCCTTCACCGGGGAGCTGTTTTTT.

In its sample, this clone was seen once. This chain links TRBV30 with TRBJ1-2; D not certain. The V and J ends lost 3 bases and 4 bases respectively, with 12 bases between them. This CDR3 is built from 13 residues. Germline CDR1 and CDR2: GTSNPN and SVGIG (reference sequence). CDR3 protein: CAWSDYLFYGYTF. The CDR3 region has the DNA TGTGCCTGGAGCGACTACCTCTTCTATGGCTACACCTTC.

This chain joins TRBV11-3 and TRBJ1-4; possible D gene TRBD1, 5 bases. The germline V gene encodes CDR1 SGHNT and CDR2 YENEEA. The V end was cut by 4 bases, the J end by 5 bases, with 8 bases between. The CDR3 covers 13 residues. The CDR3 reads CASSYSGNEKLFF. As DNA, the CDR3 is TGTGCCAGCAGCTATTCAGGGAATGAAAAACTGTTTTTT.

The chain joins TRBV30 to TRBJ1-2, with 9 bases identical to TRBD1. The CDR3 consists of 17 residues. The V and J ends lost 0 bases and 8 bases, in that order; junction bases with no gene match: 16. Per germline, CDR1 GTSNPN and CDR2 SVGIG (reference sequence). As DNA, the CDR3 is TGTGCCTGGAGTGTACGGACAGGGGTGGTTCTTTCTCGGGGCTACACCTTC. The encoded protein is CAWSVRTGVVLSRGYTF.

The chain employs TRBV9 and TRBJ1-1; 7 bases are shared with TRBD1. The germline CDR1 and CDR2 sequences are SGDLS and YYNGEE. The CDR3 contains 15 residues. Trimming cost V 4 bases and J 4 bases; bases outside gene matches: 10. Here the CDR3 reads CASSNPRQGGTEAFF. Written as DNA, the CDR3 is TGTGCCAGCAGCAACCCCCGACAGGGCGGCACTGAAGCTTTCTTT.

This clone was recorded once. The V gene is TRBV19, the J gene TRBJ1-2, with D perhaps TRBD1 (5 bases). Per the germline V gene, CDR1 is LNHDA and CDR2 is SQIVND (reference sequence). V lost 4 bases, J lost 2 bases, and 17 bases lay in between. The CDR3 loop spans 16 amino acids. The CDR3 sequence: CASSTNRFTANYGYTF. CDR3 coding DNA: TGTGCCAGTAGTACAAACAGGTTCACCGCAAACTATGGCTACACCTTC. Full variable domain (missing parts from reference TRBV19 and TRBJ1-2): DGGITQSPKYLFRKEGQNVTLSCEQNLNHDAMYWYRQDPGQGLRLIYYSQIVNDFQKGDIAEGYSVSREKKESFPLTVTSAQKNPTAFYLCASSTNRFTANYGYTFGSGTRLTVV.

The chain has TRBV4-1 and TRBJ2-7, with 7 bases identical to TRBD2. Per the germline V gene, CDR1 is MGHRA and CDR2 is YSYEKL. There are 17 residues in the CDR3. J was trimmed by 0 bases and V by 0 bases; bases with no gene match: 8. The DNA for the CDR3 is TGCGCCAGCAGCCAAGATTTCGAGGGAGGGAGCTCCTACGAGCAGTACTTC. This encodes CASSQDFEGGSSYEQYF.

The table lists this clone with a few counts. The gene calls are TRBV11-2 and TRBJ2-2, with D possibly TRBD1 on 6 matching bases. The CDR3 length is 16 residues. Germline lookup yields CDR1 SGHAT and CDR2 FQNNGV. Trimming took 1 base from V and 1 from J, leaving 10 bases between them. CDR3 region: CASSLGGGRNTGELFF. DNA for the CDR3: TGTGCCAGCAGCTTAGGAGGGGGTCGGAACACCGGGGAGCTGTTTTTT.

The genes are TRBV9 and TRBJ2-1; 9 nucleotides agree with TRBD1. Per the germline V gene, CDR1 is SGDLS and CDR2 is YYNGEE. Trimming cost V 3 bases and J 8 bases; bases outside gene matches: 9. CDR3 length: 15 residues. The CDR3 loop reads CASSGPGTGNHEQFF. In nucleotides, the CDR3 is TGTGCCAGCAGCGGTCCCGGGACAGGGAACCATGAGCAGTTCTTC.

The chain carries TRBV7-3 and TRBJ1-6; 7 positions agree with TRBD1. The trim removed 6 bases at V and 5 bases at J, leaving 4 bases unmatched. CDR3 length: 14 residues. The V gene's germline CDR1 is SGHTA and CDR2 FQGTGA. Here the CDR3 DNA reads TGTGCCAGCAGAACCCAGGGGGATAATTCACCCCTCCACTTT. This translates into CASRTQGDNSPLHF.

This chain links TRBV30 with TRBJ1-3, with 7 bases aligning to TRBD1. V was pared by 4 bases and J by 2 bases, with 5 bases of the junction left unmatched. The germline V gene has CDR1 GTSNPN and CDR2 SVGIG (reference sequence). CDR3 length equals 14 residues. CDR3 DNA: TGTGCCTGGAATACAGGGGACGCTGGAAACACCATATATTTT. Its protein product is CAWNTGDAGNTIYF.

This clone was seen only a few times. This chain joins TRBV21-1 and TRBJ2-7; the table gives TRBD2 as D, unverified against the DNA. TRBV21-1 is described as a pseudogene. There are 13 residues in the CDR3. CDR3 in amino acids: CASNSGISYEQYF. The CDR3 DNA reads as TGTGCCAGTAATTCGGGGATCTCCTACGAGCAGTACTTC.

This clone was seen only a few times. This sequence joins TRBV4-1 and TRBJ1-6, with D hard to call. The V gene's germline CDR1 is MGHRA and CDR2 YSYEKL. There are 16 residues in the CDR3. The V end was cut by 2 bases, the J end by 5 bases, with 13 bases between. CDR3 protein: CASSQRSGGDNSPLHF. CDR3 DNA: TGCGCCAGCAGCCAACGTTCGGGCGGGGATAATTCACCCCTCCACTTT.

J is TRBJ2-3 and V is TRBV10-3; 13 nucleotides agree with TRBD2. This CDR3 is 16 amino acids long. V was pared by 6 bases and J by 2 bases, with 5 bases of the junction left unmatched. Germline CDR1 reads ENHRY; CDR2 reads SYGVKD. The CDR3 loop reads CAISDGTSGDTDTQYF. The CDR3 coding sequence is TGTGCCATCAGCGATGGGACTAGCGGGGACACAGATACGCAGTATTTT.

This clone was picked up one time. This sample includes further DNA sequences coding for the same CDR3. This chain connects TRBV18 to TRBJ1-2; 7 bases map to TRBD1. The CDR3 totals 12 residues. The V segment lost 4 bases and the J segment 4 bases; nucleotides outside the gene matches: 0. The germline CDR1 and CDR2 sequences are KGHSH and LQKENI. The CDR3 here is CASSRDSYGYTF. CDR3 DNA: TGTGCCAGCTCACGGGACAGCTATGGCTACACCTTC.

V usage is TRBV9 and J usage is TRBJ1-1; D is uncertain. CDR1 SGDLS and CDR2 YYNGEE come from the germline V gene. The CDR3 is 14 residues long. Between the trimmed V and J ends, which lost 0 bases and 1 base, there was a span of 7 bases. In DNA, the CDR3 is TGTGCCAGCAGCGTAGATGGCGGGAACACTGAAGCTTTCTTT. Protein: CASSVDGGNTEAFF.

The DNA for the CDR3 is TGTGCCAGCATCGCCGGGAGGGTCTCCTACAATGAGCAGTTCTTC. Translating it yields CASIAGRVSYNEQFF. This chain joins TRBV2 and TRBJ2-1, with 8 positions matching TRBD2. The CDR3 runs 15 residues. V trimming: 7 bases; J trimming: 0 bases; junction bases outside the gene matches: 5. The germline V gene encodes CDR1 SNHLY and CDR2 FYNNEI.